These 10 T cell receptor beta chains share one sample of origin, sequenced in a study of blood T cells in healthy people across ages. A sample-barcoded 5' primer and a J-beta primer mix were used in a second PCR of roughly 7 to 11 cycles. One entry per CDR3 protein, called by TCRdb with MiXCR from the 5' RACE reads. The sample yields roughly 700,000 distinct CDR3 sequences, about 34% seen once. Input material: blood. The source is an elderly woman in good health.

This chain uses TRBV7-3 with TRBJ2-1; D not certain. The DNA matches TRBJ2-7 better at its end, which makes the J call doubtful. The CDR3 length is 14 residues. Germline loops: CDR1 SGHTA, CDR2 FQGTGA. The CDR3 reads CASSLDASRYEQYF. CDR3 DNA sequence: TGTGCCAGCAGCTTGGACGCCAGCCGCTACGAGCAGTACTTC.

The chain is built from TRBV30 and TRBJ2-4; perhaps TRBD2 as D (5 bases). The end of the DNA aligns better with TRBJ2-7, so the J call may be wrong. This CDR3 has 11 residues. CDR1 is GTSNPN and CDR2 is SVGIG in the germline V gene (reference sequence). The CDR3, as DNA: TGTGCCCGGCAACGGGGTTACGAGCAGTACTTC. Protein: CARQRGYEQYF.

This clonotype was counted at least ten times. The rearrangement links TRBV20-1 to TRBJ2-5; D is undetermined. From germline, CDR1 is DFQATT and CDR2 SNEGSKA (reference sequence). Deletions cut 0 bases from V and 1 base from J, with 12 bases between. The CDR3 spans 15 residues. The CDR3 region is CSARDAARPQETQYF. CDR3 in DNA: TGCAGTGCTAGAGATGCCGCGCGGCCCCAAGAGACCCAGTACTTC.

As concerns this clonotype: This may come from a read error, since a much larger clone is one base off. The chain joins TRBV9 to TRBJ2-5, with D possibly being TRBD2 (5 bases). The CDR3 length is 15 residues. Germline V gene sequence: CDR1 SGDLS, CDR2 YYNGEE. Trimming left V 0 bases short and J 3 bases short, with 12 bases between. The CDR3 here is CASSVGRGQKETQYF. CDR3 in DNA: TGTGCCAGCAGCGTAGGACGGGGTCAAAAAGAGACCCAGTACTTC.

Points on this clonotype: This likely comes from a read error, as the CDR3 has no conserved phenylalanine or tryptophan at its end. The rearrangement joins TRBV5-1 to TRBJ2-2, with TRBD1 identical over 7 bases. The V gene's germline CDR1 is SGHRS and CDR2 YFSETQ. The CDR3 is 15 amino acids. Trimming took 2 bases from V and 6 from J; bases not matched to a gene: 7. Here the CDR3 reads CASSFSTGTPGELFV. DNA of the CDR3: TGCGCCAGCAGCTTTTCGACAGGGACCCCCGGGGAGCTGTTTGTT.

The chain uses TRBV4-2 and TRBJ2-1; 7 bases are shared with TRBD2. Trimming took 0 bases from V and 6 from J; bases not matched to a gene: 8. Germline loops: CDR1 LGHNA, CDR2 YNFKEQ. This CDR3 has 16 residues. As DNA, the CDR3 is TGTGCCAGCAGCCAAGATCCCGGGGGGAGGACCAATGAGCAGTTCTTC. Translation: CASSQDPGGRTNEQFF.

The chain uses TRBV6-5 and TRBJ1-1, with D tentatively TRBD1 (6 bases). Looked up from germline, CDR1 is MNHEY and CDR2 is SVGAGI. The CDR3 runs 15 residues. Trimming left V 0 bases short and J 0 bases short, with 8 bases between. The CDR3 sequence is CASSYSNRVNTEAFF. In nucleotides, the CDR3 is TGTGCCAGCAGTTACTCAAACAGGGTGAACACTGAAGCTTTCTTT.

This clonotype appeared a few times. J is TRBJ1-2 and V is TRBV2; possibly TRBD1 for D (5 bases). This CDR3 is 13 amino acids long. CDR1 is SNHLY and CDR2 is FYNNEI in the germline V gene. The V end lost 6 bases, the J end lost 8 bases, and 16 bases lay between the germline ends. CDR3 in DNA: TGTGCCAGCAGCCCGGGACCCCGCGGAGGCTACACCTTC. Residues: CASSPGPRGGYTF. The full variable domain, in which reference TRBV2 and TRBJ1-2 provide the parts outside the CDR3, is EPEVTQTPSHQVTQMGQEVILRCVPISNHLYFYWYRQILGQKVEFLVSFYNNEISEKSEIFDDQFSVERPDGSNFTLKIRSTKLEDSAMYFCASSPGPRGGYTFGSGTRLTVV.

This clonotype was recorded at least ten times. The chain recombines TRBV29-1 with TRBJ1-1; D remains unclear. CDR3 length equals 12 residues. The germline gives CDR1 SQVTM, CDR2 ANQGSEA. The V end was cut by 4 bases, the J end by 1 base, with 7 bases between. CDR3 nucleotides: TGCAGCGTTGTGGCGCCGAACACTGAAGCTTTCTTT. Residues: CSVVAPNTEAFF.

This clonotype has ten or more counts. The genes are TRBV30 and TRBJ2-7; D might be TRBD1 (5 bases). V was clipped by 2 bases and J by 5 bases, with 25 bases between them. The CDR3 extends over 17 amino acids. Germline V gives CDR1 GTSNPN, CDR2 SVGIG (reference sequence). The CDR3 spells CAWSSYMTQGNLHEQYF. CDR3 sequence (DNA): TGTGCCTGGAGTTCTTATATGACCCAGGGTAATTTACACGAGCAGTACTTC.